A selection of T cell receptor beta chains follows, all from one sample in a study of metastatic and nonmetastatic thyroid tumors. TCRdb re-analyzed the PCR reads using MiXCR. The sample contains about 19,000 clones, about 25% of which appear only once. The sequencing input was blood. Receptor source: a male donor with papillary thyroid cancer or a benign thyroid nodule (not recorded which). Some clones in this sample may be carry-over from other donors' samples. Both conserved end residues are part of each CDR3. The order of the fields is V gene, J gene, CDR3 protein.

TRBV5-8,TRBJ1-5,CASSLAQNQPQHF
TRBV5-5,TRBJ2-7,CASSFLSRGEQYF
TRBV15,TRBJ2-5,CAASRYPPETQYF
TRBV29-1,TRBJ2-1,CSVILAGAPGGNPMNEQFF
TRBV28,TRBJ1-6,CASSFGTVNSPLHF
TRBV30,TRBJ2-1,CAWTLPTYNEQFF
TRBV12-3/TRBV12-4,TRBJ2-1,CASSGLLSGEYNEQFF
TRBV5-1,TRBJ2-3,CASSLGVFGTDTQYF
TRBV11-3,TRBJ2-7,CASSLGFQREQYF
TRBV12-3/TRBV12-4,TRBJ2-1,CASITSGRANNEQFF
TRBV24-1,TRBJ2-3,CATSDIRTGGTDTQYF
TRBV28,TRBJ2-2,CASSLDRGRTGELFF
TRBV7-8,TRBJ2-7,CASKKGGRGHPYEQYF
TRBV20-1,TRBJ2-7,CSAPGDYEQYF
TRBV5-4,TRBJ2-3,CASSFDSSGDTQYF
TRBV6-1,TRBJ1-5,CASNLEGDQPQHF
TRBV12-3/TRBV12-4,TRBJ2-5,CASTLGLAGGETQYF
TRBV6-2/TRBV6-3,TRBJ2-3,CASSYSLEADTQYF
TRBV6-1,TRBJ1-5,CASSEPQYSNQPQHF
TRBV15,TRBJ2-3,CATGASGQDTQYF
TRBV5-1,TRBJ1-6,CASSLGGSYNSPLHF
TRBV12-3/TRBV12-4,TRBJ1-1,CASSYRLNTEAFF
TRBV5-1,TRBJ2-7,CASSRDRGYEQYF
TRBV6-1,TRBJ2-1,CASSPTSGTYNEQFF
TRBV18,TRBJ1-5,CASSPTGNQPQHF
TRBV29-1,TRBJ1-2,CSVLRTGRFYGYTF
TRBV5-4,TRBJ1-1,CASSLPKPNTEAFF
TRBV6-1,TRBJ2-1,CASSSSGIYYNEQFF
TRBV29-1,TRBJ2-3,CSVALRRTDTQYF
TRBV30,TRBJ1-2,CAWSPVGDYGYTF
TRBV27,TRBJ1-5,CASSSAESNQPQHF
TRBV4-1,TRBJ2-7,CASSQAFMDEQYF
TRBV7-6,TRBJ2-1,CASSLTSGGDEQFF
TRBV2,TRBJ1-5,CASSGGLNSNQPQHF
TRBV5-4,TRBJ2-3,CASSLGDRSTDTQYF
TRBV10-3,TRBJ2-5,CAIRTDRSKETQYF
TRBV28,TRBJ2-7,CASSLGSQASNEQYF
TRBV20-1,TRBJ2-7,CSARQGSYEQYF
TRBV18,TRBJ1-1,CASSPSSAGGSEAFF
TRBV9,TRBJ2-3,CASSSTSGTSTDTQYF
TRBV15,TRBJ1-2,CATSLTGRDGYTF
TRBV6-1,TRBJ2-7,CASSDEPVQLYEQYF
TRBV5-4,TRBJ1-2,CASSIAGGAEGYTF
TRBV12-3/TRBV12-4,TRBJ1-6,CASSFSGPPLHF
TRBV11-2,TRBJ2-7,CAYGVPYEQYF
TRBV5-1,TRBJ2-5,CASSFGPSSGKETQYF
TRBV19,TRBJ2-3,CASSISRGLAGDAADTQYF
TRBV5-7,TRBJ2-2,CASPGTGDTGELFF
TRBV6-1,TRBJ1-2,CASSGPQEGWEGYTF
TRBV28,TRBJ2-1,CASSVGRVNEQFF
TRBV24-1,TRBJ2-1,CATRRGVGEQFF
TRBV12-3/TRBV12-4,TRBJ1-1,CASSYRPVRRTEAFF
TRBV7-6,TRBJ2-7,CASSLELGYEQYF